Each of the 13 T cell receptor beta chains below was sequenced from the same sample in a study of shared clonotypes between healthy human individuals. TCRdb keeps only in-frame clones here, not all; method: immunoSEQ multiplex PCR. The data show under 2.5 million clones, 80% to 95% seen once. The sequenced material came from naive CD4+ T cells from PBMCs. Documented subset: CD45RA+ positively selected. The receptors shown here come from a young man in good health. Some clones in this sample may be carry-over from other donors' samples.

V is TRBV10-2 and J is TRBJ2-7; D might be TRBD2 (5 bases). This CDR3 region has 16 residues. The germline V and J ends were trimmed by 9 bases and 3 bases, with 24 bases remaining between them. Per the germline V gene, CDR1 is WSHSY and CDR2 is SAAADI. CDR3 residues: CASQNWVSRLSYEQYF. CDR3 nucleotide sequence: TGCGCCAGTCAGAACTGGGTCTCTAGACTAAGCTACGAGCAGTACTTC.

The chain couples TRBV10-3 to TRBJ1-5; 10 bases fit TRBD1. The germline gives CDR1 ENHRY, CDR2 SYGVKD. CDR3 length equals 15 residues. The trim removed 4 bases at V and 3 bases at J, leaving 3 bases unmatched. The CDR3 nucleotides are TGTGCCATCAGTGGACAGGGGGCCCCCAATCAGCCCCAGCATTTT. Residues: CAISGQGAPNQPQHF.

The chain employs TRBV7-3 and TRBJ2-1; no reliable D call. V was shortened by 4 bases and J by 6 bases, with 7 bases between the two germline ends. Germline V gene data show CDR1 as SGHTA and CDR2 as FQGTGA. This CDR3 is built from 12 residues. Here the CDR3 DNA reads TGTGCCAGCAGCTCATCTAGCAATGAGCAGTTCTTC. As protein: CASSSSSNEQFF.

The chain is built from TRBV28 and TRBJ1-1; tentatively, D is TRBD1 (5 bases). Germline V gene sequence: CDR1 MDHEN, CDR2 SYDVKM. V was shortened by 1 base and J by 6 bases, with 18 bases between the two germline ends. The CDR3 loop spans 16 amino acids. CDR3 bases: TGTGCCAGCAGTTTATCCGGTACCGGGACCGGGTCTGAAGCTTTCTTT. Translated: CASSLSGTGTGSEAFF.

The chain couples TRBV18 to TRBJ2-7; D may match TRBD1 or TRBD2 (5 bases each). Germline loops: CDR1 KGHSH, CDR2 LQKENI. CDR3 size: 15 residues. V gave up 3 bases and J gave up 6 bases, with 18 bases separating them. The CDR3 coding sequence is TGTGCCAGCTCACCGGGACGAGGGTTACTACGCGAGCAGTACTTC. This gives the protein CASSPGRGLLREQYF.

The chain links TRBV4-1 to TRBJ2-1, with D hard to call. The CDR3 totals 15 residues. Germline V lookup: CDR1 MGHRA, CDR2 YSYEKL. Trimming pared 0 bases from V and 9 bases from J, leaving 15 bases between. The CDR3, as DNA: TGCGCCAGCAGCCAAGAGGGGTTGAGTTTCGGTGAGCAGTTCTTC. Translation gives CASSQEGLSFGEQFF.

The chain joins TRBV10-3 to TRBJ1-5, with D possibly matching TRBD1 (6 bases). Trimming removed 4 bases at V and 0 bases at J, with 10 bases between. Germline values: CDR1 ENHRY, CDR2 SYGVKD. CDR3 length equals 15 residues. Here the CDR3 DNA reads TGTGCCATCAGTGGGACAGCCGATAGCAATCAGCCCCAGCATTTT. Translated, it gives CAISGTADSNQPQHF.

The chain employs TRBV19 and TRBJ1-5, with TRBD1 matching over 8 bases. The CDR3 loop spans 16 amino acids. Germline trimming cut 7 bases from V and 0 bases from J; bases unmatched to any gene: 8. The germline V gene has CDR1 LNHDA and CDR2 SQIVND (reference sequence). CDR3 nucleotides: TGTGCCAGTACCCCCCCAGGGGGCCGTAGCAATCAGCCCCAGCATTTT. Amino acid sequence: CASTPPGGRSNQPQHF.

V usage is TRBV29-1 and J usage is TRBJ2-7; tentative D call: TRBD1 (6 bases). CDR1 SQVTM and CDR2 ANQGSEA come from the germline V gene. V dropped 4 bases and J dropped 2 bases, with 15 bases sitting between them. The CDR3 sequence is 14 residues long. The CDR3 DNA is TGCAGCGTTGGAGTGGTCCGGACAGCCTACGAGCAGTACTTC. It codes for CSVGVVRTAYEQYF.

The chain carries TRBV7-2 and TRBJ2-7, with 8 bases identical to TRBD2. V lost 1 base to trimming and J lost 3 bases; unmatched junction nucleotides: 8. Germline loops: CDR1 SGHTA, CDR2 FQGNSA. The CDR3 is made up of 16 amino acids. The CDR3 DNA sequence: TGTGCCAGCAGCTTAGATACTAGGGGACTAGTCTACGAGCAGTACTTC. It is translated as CASSLDTRGLVYEQYF.

The genes are TRBV5-1 and TRBJ2-3; D not resolved. V was shortened by 0 bases and J by 0 bases, with 8 bases between the two germline ends. The CDR3 covers 15 residues. Germline CDR1 is SGHRS and CDR2 is YFSETQ. CDR3 region: CASSLAWSSTDTQYF. The CDR3 nucleotides read TGCGCCAGCAGCTTGGCCTGGTCTAGCACAGATACGCAGTATTTT. The full variable domain, its missing parts supplied by reference TRBV5-1 and TRBJ2-3, is KAGVTQTPRYLIKTRGQQVTLSCSPISGHRSVSWYQQTPGQGLQFLFEYFSETQRNKGNFPGRFSGRQFSNSRSEMNVSTLELGDSALYLCASSLAWSSTDTQYFGPGTRLTVL.

For this clone: This sample includes further DNA sequences coding for the same CDR3. V and J are TRBV28 and TRBJ1-3, with D hard to call. The V end lost 2 bases, the J end lost 0 bases, and 8 bases lay between the germline ends. The germline V gene encodes CDR1 MDHEN and CDR2 SYDVKM. The CDR3 contains 15 residues. This CDR3 reads CASSLLRSSGNTIYF. The CDR3 DNA is TGTGCCAGCAGTTTACTCAGGAGCTCTGGAAACACCATATATTTT. The full variable domain, its missing parts supplied by reference TRBV28 and TRBJ1-3, is DVKVTQSSRYLVKRTGEKVFLECVQDMDHENMFWYRQDPGLGLRLIYFSYDVKMKEKGDIPEGYSVSREKKERFSLILESASTNQTSMYLCASSLLRSSGNTIYFGEGSWLTVV.

The chain recombines TRBV9 with TRBJ2-5, with D perhaps given as TRBD1 or TRBD2 (7 bases each). This CDR3 contains 16 residues. The germline gives CDR1 SGDLS, CDR2 YYNGEE. Trimming left V 4 bases short and J 4 bases short, with 20 bases between. The CDR3 reads CASSPIMGGGSETQYF. CDR3 DNA sequence: TGTGCCAGCAGCCCCATAATGGGAGGGGGCTCAGAGACCCAGTACTTC.